Following are 14 T cell receptor beta chains from one sample sequenced in a study of cytomegalovirus exposure and HLA in healthy donors (TCRdb year 2017). To prepare the library, the immunoSEQ multiplex PCR assay was applied. Drawn from immuneACCESS, this table holds only the in-frame rearrangements with V and J called that TCRdb kept. Clones are partly lost; checked studies trace under half to an unresolved V gene and leave the rest unexplained. The table for this sample lists some 140,000 clones; 70% to 90% of them were counted only once. The ten most abundant clones make up about 1.5% of the sample. The sequenced sample consisted of PBMCs. The source is a woman aged 25 to 39 in good health and CMV-seronegative.

The chain recombines TRBV6-6 with TRBJ2-7, with TRBD1 matching 7 bases. CDR3 size: 13 residues. Germline V lookup: CDR1 MNHNY, CDR2 SVGAGI (reference sequence). Trimming cost V 5 bases and J 2 bases; bases outside gene matches: 3. The CDR3: CASSDRVAYEQYF. The CDR3 DNA sequence: TGTGCCAGCAGTGACAGGGTTGCCTACGAGCAGTACTTC.

V gene TRBV5-6 combines with J gene TRBJ2-7; D is perhaps TRBD2 (6 bases). V was shortened by 0 bases and J by 5 bases, with 15 bases between the two germline ends. There are 15 residues in the CDR3. Germline CDR1 reads SGHDT; CDR2 reads YYEEEE. The DNA of the CDR3 is TGTGCCAGCAGCTTGGTGGGGGGAGGCCACCACGAGCAGTACTTC. This translates into CASSLVGGGHHEQYF. The full variable domain, completed using reference TRBV5-6 and TRBJ2-7, is DAGVTQSPTHLIKTRGQQVTLRCSPKSGHDTVSWYQQALGQGPQFIFQYYEEEERQRGNFPDRFSGHQFPNYSSELNVNALLLGDSALYLCASSLVGGGHHEQYFGPGTRLTVT.

This CDR3 is CASRATGTSEAFF. The DNA of the CDR3 is TGTGCCAGCAGAGCTACAGGAACTTCTGAAGCTTTCTTT. The chain is built from TRBV6-5 and TRBJ1-1; D is perhaps TRBD1 (5 bases). CDR1 is MNHEY, CDR2 SVGAGI, per germline. V lost 6 bases and J lost 6, with 14 bases in between. This CDR3 spans 13 amino acids.

The genes are TRBV6-1 and TRBJ2-1; TRBD2 matches at 8 bases. Germline V CDR1 and CDR2: MNHNS, SASEGT. This CDR3 region has 16 residues. The trim removed 3 bases at V and 9 bases at J, leaving 13 bases unmatched. CDR3 region: CASSEDTSGPIGEQFF. CDR3 sequence (DNA): TGTGCCAGCAGTGAGGATACTAGCGGACCTATAGGTGAGCAGTTCTTC.

This clone was seen only once. The J gene is TRBJ2-3, the V gene TRBV5-6, with D uncertain. The CDR3 runs 16 residues. V gave up 3 bases and J gave up 0 bases, with 14 bases separating them. Per the germline V gene, CDR1 is SGHDT and CDR2 is YYEEEE. CDR3 amino acids: CASSSATLRSTDTQYF. CDR3 DNA sequence: TGTGCCAGCAGCTCAGCGACTCTTCGGAGCACAGATACGCAGTATTTT.

The chain carries TRBV6-6 and TRBJ2-2; D may be TRBD2 (5 bases). This CDR3 region has 15 residues. Germline loops: CDR1 MNHNY, CDR2 SVGAGI (reference sequence). Trimming shortened V by 0 bases and J by 4 bases, and 9 bases separated the two germline ends. Here the CDR3 reads CASSYSEGITGELFF. The CDR3 coding sequence is TGTGCCAGCAGTTACTCTGAGGGAATCACCGGGGAGCTGTTTTTT.

The chain has TRBV4-2 and TRBJ2-1, with a weak D call TRBD1 (5 bases). The CDR3 totals 15 residues. Per germline, CDR1 LGHNA and CDR2 YNFKEQ. Trimming took off 1 base at V and 4 bases at J, with 11 bases between the two ends. CDR3 amino acids: CASSQVAAGYNEQFF. The CDR3 DNA sequence: TGTGCCAGCAGCCAAGTCGCTGCAGGGTACAATGAGCAGTTCTTC.

This clone has ten or more counts. The chain employs TRBV2 and TRBJ1-2; D possibly corresponds to TRBD1 (5 bases). Trimming left V 9 bases short and J 6 bases short, with 17 bases between. This CDR3 is built from 13 residues. Germline V gives CDR1 SNHLY, CDR2 FYNNEI. CDR3: CAREVQDRDGYTF. CDR3 DNA sequence: TGTGCCAGGGAAGTACAGGACCGAGATGGCTACACCTTC.

This chain links TRBV5-5 with TRBJ2-6, with TRBD1 identical over 10 bases. V lost 5 bases and J lost 1; bases outside the gene matches: 15. CDR1 is SGHKS and CDR2 is YYEKEE in the germline V gene (reference sequence). CDR3 length equals 20 residues. This chain's CDR3 is CASRRGTGEWGPSGANVLTF. DNA for the CDR3: TGTGCCAGCAGACGAGGGACAGGGGAGTGGGGCCCTTCTGGGGCCAACGTCCTGACTTTC.

This chain links TRBV5-1 with TRBJ1-4; TRBD1 agrees at 7 bases. The CDR3 is 15 residues long. Unmatched junction bases numbered 6, after V lost 0 bases and J lost 7 bases. Germline CDR1 and CDR2: SGHRS and YFSETQ. The CDR3 sequence is CASSLDPGGGEKLFF. In nucleotides, the CDR3 is TGCGCCAGCAGCTTGGACCCAGGGGGTGGTGAAAAACTGTTTTTT.

This rearrangement joins TRBV20-1 to TRBJ2-1; no reliable D call. The CDR3 is 10 residues long. V was clipped by 5 bases and J by 7 bases, with 6 bases between them. Germline CDR1 and CDR2: DFQATT and SNEGSKA (reference sequence). CDR3 DNA: TGCAGTGCTCTCAGTAATGAGCAGTTCTTC. The encoded protein is CSALSNEQFF.

This chain links TRBV27 with TRBJ2-7; TRBD2 aligns across 9 bases. J was trimmed by 2 bases and V by 6 bases; bases with no gene match: 11. This CDR3 is 16 amino acids long. Germline loops: CDR1 MNHEY, CDR2 SMNVEV (reference sequence). The chain's CDR3 is CASSHGSSGETYEQYF. CDR3 sequence (DNA): TGTGCCAGCAGCCATGGGTCTAGCGGGGAGACCTACGAGCAGTACTTC.

The chain employs TRBV5-4 and TRBJ2-3; TRBD2 might be the D (6 bases). This CDR3 has 12 amino acids. Germline lookup yields CDR1 SGHNT and CDR2 YYREEE (reference sequence). The V and J ends lost 5 bases and 6 bases respectively, with 10 bases between them. CDR3 residues: CASSREADTQYF. The CDR3, as DNA: TGTGCCAGCAGTAGGGAGGCGGATACGCAGTATTTT. Full variable domain (rest looked up from reference TRBV5-4 and TRBJ2-3): ETGVTQSPTHLIKTRGQQVTLRCSSQSGHNTVSWYQQALGQGPQFIFQYYREEENGRGNFPPRFSGLQFPNYSSELNVNALELDDSALYLCASSREADTQYFGPGTRLTVL.

The rearrangement joins TRBV19 to TRBJ2-7, with TRBD1 matching over 7 bases. Trimming took 3 bases from V and 2 from J; bases not matched to a gene: 4. From germline, CDR1 is LNHDA and CDR2 SQIVND (reference sequence). The CDR3 is made up of 14 amino acids. The CDR3 loop reads CASSMTGTAYEQYF. The DNA of the CDR3 is TGTGCCAGTAGTATGACAGGGACGGCCTACGAGCAGTACTTC.